This TCR beta chain was sequenced in a study of response to subunit inactivated influenza vaccine. TCRdb processed the RT-PCR reads anew with MiXCR; each CDR3 protein has one entry. The sample has about 570,000 distinct CDR3 sequences, around 10% seen once. The germline V gene encodes CDR1 SGHAT and CDR2 FQNNGV. V shed 0 bases and J shed 7 bases, with 12 bases lying between them. This CDR3 is 14 amino acids long. This clonotype turned up a few times. The same sample was also studied in work on T cells expressing NK-cell markers. As that report states: Scientists made TCR beta cDNA using 5'RACE template switching with UMIs.

This sequence joins TRBV11-2 and TRBJ1-2, with no clear D. The receptor's source is a man aged 45-65 years who received an inactivated influenza vaccine. The material was PBMCs from blood, obtained on the day of vaccination. This CDR3 is CASSLDWSVGGYTF. The DNA of the CDR3 is TGTGCCAGCAGCTTAGATTGGTCCGTAGGTGGCTACACCTTC.